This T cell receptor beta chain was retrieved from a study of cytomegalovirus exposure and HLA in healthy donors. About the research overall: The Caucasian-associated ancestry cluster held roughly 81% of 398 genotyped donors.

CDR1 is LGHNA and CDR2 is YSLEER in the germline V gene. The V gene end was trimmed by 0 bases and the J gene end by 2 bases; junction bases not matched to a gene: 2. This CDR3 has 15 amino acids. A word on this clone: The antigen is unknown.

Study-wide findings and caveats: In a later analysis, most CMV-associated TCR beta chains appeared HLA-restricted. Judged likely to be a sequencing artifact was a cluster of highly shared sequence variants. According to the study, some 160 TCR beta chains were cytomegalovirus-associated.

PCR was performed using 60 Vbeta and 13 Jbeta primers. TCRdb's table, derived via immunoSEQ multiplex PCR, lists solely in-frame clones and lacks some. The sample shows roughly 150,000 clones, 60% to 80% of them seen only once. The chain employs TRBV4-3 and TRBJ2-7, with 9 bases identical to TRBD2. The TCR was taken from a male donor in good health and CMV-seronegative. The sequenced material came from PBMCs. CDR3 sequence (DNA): TGCGCCAGCAGCCAAGATCCTAGCGGGGCCTACGAGCAGTACTTC. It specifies CASSQDPSGAYEQYF.